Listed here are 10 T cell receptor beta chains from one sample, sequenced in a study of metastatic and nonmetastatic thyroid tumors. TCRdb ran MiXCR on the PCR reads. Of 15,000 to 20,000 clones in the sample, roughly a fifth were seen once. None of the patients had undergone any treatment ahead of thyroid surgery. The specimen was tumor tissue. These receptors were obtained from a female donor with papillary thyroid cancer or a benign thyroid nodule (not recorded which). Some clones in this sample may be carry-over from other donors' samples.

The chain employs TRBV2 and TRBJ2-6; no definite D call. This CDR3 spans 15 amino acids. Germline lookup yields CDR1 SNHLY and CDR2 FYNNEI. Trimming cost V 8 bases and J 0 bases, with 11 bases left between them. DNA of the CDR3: TGTGCCAGCGCTCCGACGGACTCTGGGGCCAACGTCCTGACTTTC. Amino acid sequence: CASAPTDSGANVLTF.

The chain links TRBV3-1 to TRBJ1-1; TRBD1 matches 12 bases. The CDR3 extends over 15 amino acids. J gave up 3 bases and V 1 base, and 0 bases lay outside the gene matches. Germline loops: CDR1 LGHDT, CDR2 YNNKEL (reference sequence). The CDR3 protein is CASSQGDRGHTEAFF. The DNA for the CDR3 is TGTGCCAGCAGCCAAGGGGACAGGGGGCACACTGAAGCTTTCTTT.

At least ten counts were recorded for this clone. CDR3: CSASFGVDTGELFF. The CDR3 region has the DNA TGCAGTGCGTCCTTCGGAGTTGACACCGGGGAGCTGTTTTTT. The chain recombines TRBV20-1 with TRBJ2-2; D ambiguous. The CDR3 spans 14 residues. The germline CDR1 and CDR2 sequences are DFQATT and SNEGSKA (reference sequence). The V end was cut by 6 bases, the J end by 3 bases, with 14 bases between.

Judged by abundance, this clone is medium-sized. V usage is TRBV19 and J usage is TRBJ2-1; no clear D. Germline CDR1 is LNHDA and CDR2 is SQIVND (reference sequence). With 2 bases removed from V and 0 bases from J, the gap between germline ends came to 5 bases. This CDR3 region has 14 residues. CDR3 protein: CASSIIGSYNEQFF. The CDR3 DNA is TGTGCCAGTAGTATAATCGGCTCCTACAATGAGCAGTTCTTC.

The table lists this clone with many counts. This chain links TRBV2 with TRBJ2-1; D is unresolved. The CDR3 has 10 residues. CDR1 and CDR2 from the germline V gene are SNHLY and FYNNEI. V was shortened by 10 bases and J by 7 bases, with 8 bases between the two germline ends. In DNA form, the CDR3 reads TGTGCCACCCAAATTAATGAGCAGTTCTTC. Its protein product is CATQINEQFF.

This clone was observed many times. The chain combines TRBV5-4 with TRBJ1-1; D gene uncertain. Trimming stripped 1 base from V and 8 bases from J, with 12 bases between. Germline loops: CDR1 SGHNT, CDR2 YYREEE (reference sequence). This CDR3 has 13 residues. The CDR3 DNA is TGTGCCAGCAGCTTGCGGGCGGGTGGCGAAGCTTTCTTT. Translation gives CASSLRAGGEAFF.

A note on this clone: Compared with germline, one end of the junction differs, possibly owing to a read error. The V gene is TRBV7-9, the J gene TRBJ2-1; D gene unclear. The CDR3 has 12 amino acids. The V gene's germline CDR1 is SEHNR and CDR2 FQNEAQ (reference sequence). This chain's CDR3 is CAISFERVEQFF. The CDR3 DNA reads TGTGCCATCAGCTTTGAACGCGTGGAGCAGTTCTTC.

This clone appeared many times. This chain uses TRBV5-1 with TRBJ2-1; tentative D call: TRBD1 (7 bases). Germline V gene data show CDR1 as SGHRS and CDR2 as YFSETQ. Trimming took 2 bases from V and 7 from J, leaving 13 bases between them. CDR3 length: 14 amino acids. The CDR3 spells CASSFGGGKNEQFF. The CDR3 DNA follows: TGCGCCAGCAGCTTTGGAGGGGGCAAAAATGAGCAGTTCTTC.

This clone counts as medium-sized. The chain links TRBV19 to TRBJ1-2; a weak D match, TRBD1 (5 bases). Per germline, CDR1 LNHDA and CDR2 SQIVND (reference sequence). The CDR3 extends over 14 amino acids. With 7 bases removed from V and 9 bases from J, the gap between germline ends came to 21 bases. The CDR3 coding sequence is TGTGCCAGTAAGTGGCGAGACAGATCGAATCGCTACACCTTC. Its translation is CASKWRDRSNRYTF.

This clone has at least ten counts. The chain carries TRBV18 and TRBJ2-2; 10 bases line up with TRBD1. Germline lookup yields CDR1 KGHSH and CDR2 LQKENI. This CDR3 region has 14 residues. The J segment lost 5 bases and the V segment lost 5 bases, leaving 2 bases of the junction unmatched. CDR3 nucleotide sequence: TGTGCCAGCTCATCGGGACAGGGGACCGGGGAGCTGTTTTTT. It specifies CASSSGQGTGELFF.